These 4 T cell receptor beta chains originate from one sample sequenced in a study of cytomegalovirus exposure and HLA in healthy donors. Profiled with immunoSEQ multiplex PCR; TCRdb holds only in-frame clones, not every one. The sample shows fewer than 200,000 clones, nearly 90% of them seen only once. Sequences were obtained from PBMCs. These receptor sequences come from a woman in her late teens or twenties in good health and CMV-seropositive.

The V gene is TRBV28, the J gene TRBJ1-2, with 9 bases fitting TRBD1. CDR1 is MDHEN, CDR2 SYDVKM, per germline. J lost 8 bases, V lost 6 bases, and 7 bases had no gene match. This CDR3 region has 13 residues. This chain's CDR3 is CASRGQGYYGYTF. CDR3 DNA sequence: TGTGCCAGCAGGGGACAGGGTTATTACGGCTACACCTTC.

This rearrangement joins TRBV6-5 to TRBJ2-2; D is perhaps TRBD2 (5 bases). The CDR3 loop spans 13 amino acids. V lost 0 bases and J 11 bases, leaving 10 bases between the germline ends. Germline assignment: CDR1 MNHEY and CDR2 SVGAGI. Here the CDR3 reads CASSYSRGGELFF. The CDR3 DNA sequence: TGTGCCAGCAGTTACTCCCGGGGTGGAGAGCTGTTTTTT.

The rearrangement uses TRBV11-3 and TRBJ1-1; D is ambiguous. Per germline, CDR1 SGHNT and CDR2 YENEEA. CDR3 length: 13 amino acids. Trimming took off 3 bases at V and 0 bases at J, with 5 bases between the two ends. CDR3 nucleotide sequence: TGTGCCAGCAGCTTTCAGGTGAACACTGAAGCTTTCTTT. It is translated as CASSFQVNTEAFF.

This chain connects TRBV19 to TRBJ1-2, with 8 bases lining up with TRBD1. Germline V lookup: CDR1 LNHDA, CDR2 SQIVND (reference sequence). The CDR3 is 13 residues long. V shed 10 bases, J shed 4 bases, and the junction held 8 bases outside the gene matches. The CDR3 protein is CATQGDRGYGYTF. CDR3 nucleotides: TGTGCCACACAGGGGGATCGAGGCTATGGCTACACCTTC.